This paragraph covers one TCR beta chain sequence. Its matching antigen is unknown. Subsets obtained from CD4+ cells comprised CD45RA+ naive and CD45RA-negative memory cells. Original processing methods: From ImmunoSEQ came sequences covering only the junction and carrying no quality scores, so filtering differed. Measured with immunoSEQ multiplex PCR; TCRdb has only the in-frame clones, and not every one. V, J and clone size are those of that table, while D and trimming were read from the DNA. Here the sample spans 2 million to 3 million clones, roughly 93% being singletons. This sample was included in a study of shared clonotypes between healthy human individuals. On the study more broadly: Three CD4 naive, three CD4 memory, two CD8 naive and one CD8 memory plate were used per donor. The study, taken as a whole, reports: Rarefaction gave evidence that sorted-subset sequencing remained incomplete despite large depth.

Trimming shortened V by 6 bases and J by 6 bases, and 17 bases separated the two germline ends. Germline assignment: CDR1 WSHSY and CDR2 SAAADI. This CDR3 region has 15 residues. The TCR sequence derives from a man in his late teens or twenties in good health. Some clones in this sample may be carry-over from other donors' samples. Material: naive CD4+ T cells from PBMCs. Subset indicated: CD45RA+ positively selected. J is TRBJ2-2 and V is TRBV10-2; D might be TRBD1 (6 bases). The CDR3 protein is CASSKGLGGPGELFF. For the CDR3, the DNA is TGCGCCAGCAGCAAGGGGCTAGGGGGTCCCGGGGAGCTGTTTTTT.